This TCR beta chain was sequenced during a study of Ad26.COV2.S vaccination and SARS-CoV-2 variants. Using immunoSEQ multiplex PCR, the repertoire was profiled, and TCRdb retains in-frame clones only, with some absent. The sample carries around 340,000 clones, roughly nine tenths recorded once. A remark on this clone: Its antigen is undetermined.

This sample's treatment: around 19 received Ad26.COV2.S at low or high dose, single or two shots; roughly five received placebo; per-sample allocation not given. Sampling occurred on day 63 after the first vaccine or placebo injection. An Ad26 vector was used to express Wuhan-strain SARS-CoV-2 spike as the vaccine. V dropped 3 bases and J dropped 6; count of bases not matched to a gene: 1. The CDR3 is made up of 13 amino acids. Per the germline V gene, CDR1 is SGHTA and CDR2 is FQGNSA. The study's findings and limits: After vaccination, reports described spike-specific CD8+ and CD4+ T cell responses as showing substantial breadth. Analyses of TCR breadth and depth may have underestimated total T cell responses.

This rearrangement joins TRBV7-2 to TRBJ2-7; TRBD2 aligns across 11 bases. Sequenced here: peripheral blood, sampled in a trial of Ad26.COV2.S vaccine versus placebo. This receptor was obtained from a person aged 18-65 years who received the Ad26.COV2.S COVID-19 vaccine or a placebo. The DNA of the CDR3 is TGTGCCAGCAGCTTGGGGACTAGCGGCGAGCAGTACTTC. Amino acid sequence: CASSLGTSGEQYF.